The 21 T cell receptor beta chains given below trace back to one sample, sequenced in a study of CD8+CD57+ T cells in acquired aplastic anemia. The template used for profiling TCR beta VDJ and CDR3 was genomic DNA. TCRdb used MiXCR to reprocess the reads, holding one entry per CDR3 protein. The table shows 150,000 or so distinct CDR3 sequences, with approximately 60% occurring only once. The sample comprised sorted CD4+, CD8+, or CD8+CD57+ T cells (not recorded which) from PBMCs. Receptors were obtained from a human donor in good health.

This clonotype was observed many times. The chain has TRBV19 and TRBJ2-2; 7 nucleotides line up with TRBD2. Germline V gene lookup returns CDR1 LNHDA and CDR2 SQIVND (reference sequence). There are 18 residues in the CDR3. V was pared by 0 bases and J by 7 bases, with 14 bases of the junction left unmatched. CDR3 in DNA: TGTGCCAGTAGTATAGAGAGGTTAGGGAGGGTGGAAAGCGGGGAGCTGTTTTTT. Residues: CASSIERLGRVESGELFF.

The chain employs TRBV28 and TRBJ2-3, with D possibly TRBD2 on 6 matching bases. This CDR3 spans 19 amino acids. Trimming cost V 3 bases and J 2 bases, with 24 bases left between them. CDR1 and CDR2 (germline): MDHEN, SYDVKM. The CDR3 DNA follows: TGTGCCAGCAGTTTTCCTCCAGACCACAGACTAGGATCCACAGATACGCAGTATTTT. This encodes CASSFPPDHRLGSTDTQYF.

The chain has TRBV5-4 and TRBJ2-7; possible D gene TRBD1, 6 bases. The germline V gene has CDR1 SGHNT and CDR2 YYREEE (reference sequence). This CDR3 comprises 15 residues. Trimming stripped 0 bases from V and 0 bases from J, with 10 bases between. The CDR3 region has the DNA TGTGCCAGCAGCTTGGGACAGGAGAGCTCCTACGAGCAGTACTTC. Translated: CASSLGQESSYEQYF.

This clonotype has ten or more counts. The chain combines TRBV4-2 with TRBJ1-1; no definite D call. The CDR3 contains 16 residues. Germline-derived CDR1 and CDR2 are LGHNA and YNFKEQ. V lost 0 bases to trimming and J lost 7 bases, with 18 bases between them. This CDR3 reads CASSQEYRGSVYEAFF. The DNA of the CDR3 is TGTGCCAGCAGCCAAGAGTATCGGGGATCGGTATATGAAGCTTTCTTT.

The sample holds many counts of this clonotype. This chain links TRBV5-1 with TRBJ2-7; maybe TRBD2 (6 bases). Germline CDR1 and CDR2: SGHRS and YFSETQ. CDR3 length: 15 residues. V gave up 0 bases and J gave up 2 bases, with 12 bases separating them. The CDR3 DNA reads as TGCGCCAGCAGCTTGGGTGCGGGGCCGACCTACGAGCAGTACTTC. This encodes CASSLGAGPTYEQYF.

Many counts were recorded for this clonotype. The V gene is TRBV15, the J gene TRBJ1-6; no clear D. CDR3 length: 16 amino acids. Germline V gene sequence: CDR1 LNHNV, CDR2 YYDKDF (reference sequence). V shed 4 bases and J shed 0 bases, with 10 bases lying between them. The CDR3 is CATSMSWSSYNSPLHF. The CDR3 DNA follows: TGTGCCACCAGCATGAGCTGGAGCTCCTATAATTCACCCCTCCACTTT.

This chain links TRBV2 with TRBJ2-7; D perhaps matches TRBD1 (6 bases). Deletions cut 8 bases from V and 2 bases from J, with 16 bases between. Looked up from germline, CDR1 is SNHLY and CDR2 is FYNNEI. This CDR3 is 14 amino acids long. The CDR3 reads CASGSGQGPYEQYF. As DNA, the CDR3 is TGTGCCAGCGGATCGGGACAAGGTCCCTACGAGCAGTACTTC.

V gene TRBV20-1 combines with J gene TRBJ1-2, with 10 bases matching TRBD1. With V trimmed by 0 bases and J by 4 bases, 5 bases remained unmatched. Germline V gene sequence: CDR1 DFQATT, CDR2 SNEGSKA (reference sequence). The CDR3 is 15 amino acids. CDR3 DNA: TGCAGTGCTAGAGAGGACAGGGGGGTATTCTATGGCTACACCTTC. Translating gives CSAREDRGVFYGYTF.

This clonotype was recorded at least ten times. The chain couples TRBV20-1 to TRBJ2-7; D possibly corresponds to TRBD2 (6 bases). V was trimmed by 3 bases and J by 4 bases, leaving 22 bases between them. The germline V gene has CDR1 DFQATT and CDR2 SNEGSKA (reference sequence). The CDR3 extends over 16 amino acids. The CDR3 here is CSARGRGEGLIYEQYF. Written as DNA, the CDR3 is TGCAGTGCTAGGGGGCGGGGCGAGGGTCTAATATACGAGCAGTACTTC.

The chain is built from TRBV10-3 and TRBJ2-1; TRBD1 matches 8 bases. V shed 2 bases, J shed 2 bases, and the junction held 17 bases outside the gene matches. In germline, CDR1 is ENHRY, CDR2 SYGVKD. This CDR3 is 20 amino acids long. CDR3 nucleotide sequence: TGTGCCATCAGTGAGCCTACCTTAAGGACAGGGATGGGAACCTACAATGAGCAGTTCTTC. Translation: CAISEPTLRTGMGTYNEQFF.

The chain is built from TRBV19 and TRBJ1-5; 7 positions agree with TRBD1. The junction had 9 bases not matched to a gene; V was cut back by 5 bases and J by 5 bases. The germline V gene has CDR1 LNHDA and CDR2 SQIVND (reference sequence). This CDR3 contains 15 residues. The CDR3 DNA follows: TGTGCCAGTAGTCCGACAGGGAATTCGTATCAGCCCCAGCATTTT. It specifies CASSPTGNSYQPQHF.

This clonotype was seen many times. DNA for the CDR3: TGTGCCAGTAGTATAGTAGGGGGGGCGGACACAGATACGCAGTATTTT. It is translated as CASSIVGGADTDTQYF. The chain couples TRBV19 to TRBJ2-3, with D tentatively TRBD2 (7 bases). Trimming took 1 base from V and 2 from J, leaving 13 bases between them. In germline, CDR1 is LNHDA, CDR2 SQIVND (reference sequence). This CDR3 comprises 16 residues.

This clonotype was detected only a few times. The chain has TRBV9 and TRBJ2-7; D possibly matches TRBD1 or TRBD2 (5 bases each). The CDR3 sequence is 14 residues long. CDR1 and CDR2 from the germline V gene are SGDLS and YYNGEE. Trimming left V 3 bases short and J 0 bases short, with 10 bases between. The CDR3 DNA sequence: TGTGCCAGCAGCGCCGGGACCCACTCCTACGAGCAGTACTTC. It yields the protein CASSAGTHSYEQYF.

This clonotype was found a few times. V is TRBV6-6 and J is TRBJ2-1, with D perhaps TRBD1 (5 bases). V was trimmed by 2 bases and J by 7 bases, leaving 12 bases between them. The CDR3 has 14 amino acids. In germline, CDR1 is MNHNY, CDR2 SVGAGI (reference sequence). The DNA of the CDR3 is TGTGCCAGCAGTTACGAGACAGCAGCTAATGAGCAGTTCTTC. This translates into CASSYETAANEQFF.

The CDR3 loop is CSVVQLAGGSYNEQFF. The CDR3 nucleotides are TGCAGCGTTGTTCAACTAGCGGGAGGCTCCTACAATGAGCAGTTCTTC. This sequence joins TRBV29-1 and TRBJ2-1; TRBD2 matches 12 bases. The CDR3 consists of 16 residues. Trimming at V came to 4 bases and at J to 0 bases, leaving 4 bases not matched to a gene. In germline, CDR1 is SQVTM, CDR2 ANQGSEA.

The chain recombines TRBV24-1 with TRBJ2-7, with 10 positions matching TRBD2. Germline lookup yields CDR1 KGHDR and CDR2 SFDVKD. The CDR3 is 16 amino acids. V trimming: 2 bases; J trimming: 5 bases; junction bases outside the gene matches: 8. CDR3 protein: CATSDWTSGGVDEQYF. CDR3 nucleotide sequence: TGTGCCACCAGTGATTGGACTAGCGGAGGGGTGGACGAGCAGTACTTC.

On this clonotype itself: The junction does not match germline at one end; this may be a read error. V gene TRBV29-1 combines with J gene TRBJ1-1; perhaps TRBD1 as D (5 bases). CDR1 and CDR2 (germline): SQVTM, ANQGSEA. The CDR3 extends over 13 amino acids. The CDR3 DNA reads TGCAGCGTGCCGGGACGTGAGGCGTCCGAAGCTCTCTTT. It encodes CSVPGREASEALF.

The chain uses TRBV6-4 and TRBJ2-5, with 13 bases fitting TRBD2. The V gene end was trimmed by 4 bases and the J gene end by 9 bases; junction bases not matched to a gene: 2. Germline CDR1 MRHNA, CDR2 SNTAGT. The CDR3 has 13 residues. CDR3 loop: CASSALAGGSQYF. The CDR3 DNA sequence: TGTGCCAGCAGTGCACTAGCGGGAGGGTCCCAGTACTTC.

The rearrangement joins TRBV5-1 to TRBJ2-5; D is possibly TRBD1 or TRBD2 (5 bases each). This CDR3 region has 15 residues. The germline V gene has CDR1 SGHRS and CDR2 YFSETQ. The V end was cut by 1 base, the J end by 5 bases, with 15 bases between. Written as DNA, the CDR3 is TGCGCCAGCAGCTTGCGTGGAAAAGAGGGGGAGACCCAGTACTTC. Protein sequence: CASSLRGKEGETQYF.

The chain recombines TRBV7-9 with TRBJ2-7; 7 positions match TRBD2. Gene TRBJ2-1 matches the end of the DNA better, so the J call may be wrong. This CDR3 has 14 residues. Germline values: CDR1 SEHNR, CDR2 FQNEAQ (reference sequence). In nucleotides, the CDR3 is TGTGCCAGCAGCCCCGGGGACTACTACAATGAGCAGTTCTTC. This codes for CASSPGDYYNEQFF.

V usage is TRBV7-2 and J usage is TRBJ2-5; 9 bases agree with TRBD1. CDR1 and CDR2 (germline): SGHTA, FQGNSA. The CDR3 runs to 16 residues. V gave up 5 bases and J gave up 4 bases; unmatched junction bases: 11. In DNA, the CDR3 is TGTGCCAGCAGCAACCCCGGACAGGGGTGGGCAGAGACCCAGTACTTC. It codes for CASSNPGQGWAETQYF.